The 15 T cell receptor beta chains below all came from one sample that was sequenced in a study of radiotherapy plus CTLA-4 blockade in lung cancer. Sequenced by immunoSEQ multiplex PCR; TCRdb stores in-frame clones only, minus some. The table has under 35,000 clones, roughly 70% seen once. The material sequenced was peripheral blood, taken from a patient treated with radiotherapy plus ipilimumab. These receptors were obtained from a human donor with non-small cell lung cancer whose response to radiotherapy plus ipilimumab could not be evaluated.

Only a few counts were recorded for this clone. Different DNA sequences within this sample yield the same CDR3. This chain connects TRBV19 to TRBJ1-5; D may be TRBD1 (6 bases). CDR1 is LNHDA and CDR2 is SQIVND in the germline V gene (reference sequence). This CDR3 has 14 residues. V lost 4 bases and J lost 0, with 7 bases in between. In DNA, the CDR3 is TGTGCCAGTAGTAAGACAGGTAGCAATCAGCCCCAGCATTTT. Amino acids: CASSKTGSNQPQHF.

This clone was recorded only once. The J gene is TRBJ1-3, the V gene TRBV28; 8 nucleotides match TRBD1. The CDR3 contains 16 residues. Trimming at V came to 3 bases and at J to 5 bases, leaving 9 bases not matched to a gene. CDR1 MDHEN and CDR2 SYDVKM come from the germline V gene. CDR3 sequence (DNA): TGTGCCAGCAGTTTGGGCAGGGGGCCAAACCGAAACACCATATATTTT. This encodes CASSLGRGPNRNTIYF.

A remark on this clone: A far larger clone is one nucleotide away, so this likely arose from a read error. V gene TRBV11-3 combines with J gene TRBJ2-7; TRBD1 matches 11 bases. J lost 5 bases, V lost 5 bases, and 11 bases had no gene match. The germline CDR1 and CDR2 sequences are SGHNT and YENEEA. The CDR3 totals 16 residues. The DNA for the CDR3 is TGTGCCAGCAGCCAAGAAGCCGGGACAGGGGGAAACGAGCAGTACTTC. Translated, it gives CASSQEAGTGGNEQYF.

This clone was seen only a few times. The rearrangement links TRBV9 to TRBJ2-3; 7 bases match TRBD2. Germline V gene data show CDR1 as SGDLS and CDR2 as YYNGEE. The CDR3 loop spans 16 amino acids. V gave up 4 bases and J gave up 0 bases; unmatched junction bases: 8. The DNA of the CDR3 is TGTGCCAGCAGCCCGGAGTGGGGGGGGAGCACAGATACGCAGTATTTT. This translates into CASSPEWGGSTDTQYF. Drawing the rest from reference TRBV9 and TRBJ2-3, the complete variable domain is DSGVTQTPKHLITATGQRVTLRCSPRSGDLSVYWYQQSLDQGLQFLIQYYNGEERAKGNILERFSAQQFPDLHSELNLSSLELGDSALYFCASSPEWGGSTDTQYFGPGTRLTVL.

This sequence joins TRBV4-3 and TRBJ2-1; 14 positions agree with TRBD2. This CDR3 has 14 residues. Per the germline V gene, CDR1 is LGHNA and CDR2 is YSLEER. V dropped 4 bases and J dropped 9; count of bases not matched to a gene: 2. CDR3 protein: CASSPGTSGSEQFF. The CDR3 DNA follows: TGCGCCAGCAGCCCTGGGACTAGCGGGAGTGAGCAGTTCTTC.

This chain connects TRBV5-4 to TRBJ2-2; TRBD2 aligns across 10 bases. The germline V gene encodes CDR1 SGHNT and CDR2 YYREEE (reference sequence). There are 16 residues in the CDR3. With V trimmed by 3 bases and J by 2 bases, 4 bases remained unmatched. The DNA for the CDR3 is TGTGCCAGCAGCTCCGGACTAGCGGTAAACACCGGGGAGCTGTTTTTT. Its protein is CASSSGLAVNTGELFF.

J is TRBJ1-2 and V is TRBV7-9; TRBD1 might be the D (6 bases). This CDR3 is 13 amino acids long. Germline V gene data show CDR1 as SEHNR and CDR2 as FQNEAQ (reference sequence). Trimming took off 3 bases at V and 7 bases at J, with 12 bases between the two ends. The CDR3 nucleotides read TGTGCCAGCAGCTTTGCAGGGGCCGGTGGCTACACCTTC. Protein product: CASSFAGAGGYTF.

A note on this clone: Germline and junction disagree at one end, which may indicate a read error. This chain connects TRBV7-7 to TRBJ2-2; 12 bases are a match to TRBD2. Germline CDR1 is SSHAT and CDR2 is FNYEAQ (reference sequence). This CDR3 is 16 amino acids long. The chain's CDR3 is CASSSSGLAGTGELFF. Here the CDR3 DNA reads TGTGCTAGCAGCTCTTCCGGACTAGCGGGGACCGGGGAGCTGTTTTTT.

The V call is TRBV7-2, the J call TRBJ2-5; 8 bases match TRBD2. The ends lost 3 bases at V and 5 bases at J; junction bases unmatched: 5. The CDR3 totals 14 residues. The germline V gene encodes CDR1 SGHTA and CDR2 FQGNSA. CDR3 DNA sequence: TGTGCCAGCAGCTTTCAAGCGGGAGATGAGACCCAGTACTTC. Translating gives CASSFQAGDETQYF.

The J gene is TRBJ2-4, the V gene TRBV5-8, with TRBD1 matching over 8 bases. Trimming took 1 base from V and 7 from J; bases not matched to a gene: 7. Germline CDR1 is SGHTS and CDR2 is YDEGEE. The CDR3 has 15 amino acids. Here the CDR3 reads CASSLIDRGGNIQYF. CDR3 in DNA: TGTGCCAGCAGCTTGATTGACAGGGGAGGTAACATTCAGTACTTC.

J is TRBJ2-1 and V is TRBV6-5, with D unclear. V was pared by 7 bases and J by 3 bases, with 4 bases between. Germline V CDR1 and CDR2: MNHEY, SVGAGI. This CDR3 is 11 amino acids long. CDR3 residues: CASNYYNEQFF. The CDR3 DNA follows: TGTGCCAGCAACTACTACAATGAGCAGTTCTTC.

The gene calls are TRBV4-3 and TRBJ2-1, with TRBD2 matching 11 bases. Germline CDR1 and CDR2: LGHNA and YSLEER. The J segment lost 4 bases and the V segment lost 3 bases, leaving 5 bases of the junction unmatched. There are 16 residues in the CDR3. The CDR3 coding sequence is TGCGCCAGCAGCCACATAGCGGGAGGGCCATACAATGAGCAGTTCTTC. It codes for CASSHIAGGPYNEQFF.

J is TRBJ2-1 and V is TRBV5-1, with TRBD2 matching 10 bases. CDR1 is SGHRS and CDR2 is YFSETQ in the germline V gene. J lost 5 bases, V lost 7 bases, and 6 bases had no gene match. This CDR3 is 14 amino acids long. DNA for the CDR3: TGCGCCAGCCGACGCCTAGCGGGAGACAATGAGCAGTTCTTC. Protein sequence: CASRRLAGDNEQFF.

This clone was counted once. V is TRBV9 and J is TRBJ1-3, with D uncertain. This CDR3 is 15 amino acids long. The germline CDR1 and CDR2 sequences are SGDLS and YYNGEE. V gave up 0 bases and J gave up 0 bases, with 7 bases separating them. The CDR3 loop is CASSVAQNSGNTIYF. The CDR3, as DNA: TGTGCCAGCAGCGTAGCGCAGAACTCTGGAAACACCATATATTTT.

This clone was detected only a few times. The chain has TRBV6-1 and TRBJ2-6; 8 bases are a match to TRBD1. The CDR3 sequence is 15 residues long. V was clipped by 6 bases and J by 2 bases; unmatched bases: 3. Germline CDR1 reads MNHNS; CDR2 reads SASEGT. The CDR3 nucleotides are TGTGCCAGCAGACCACAGGGGGCTGGGGCCAACGTCCTGACTTTC. Its protein is CASRPQGAGANVLTF.